This T cell receptor (beta chain) is from a study of metastatic and nonmetastatic thyroid tumors. TCRdb reanalyzed the PCR reads with MiXCR. The table includes some 86,000 clones, roughly an eighth detected once. Among the patients, none had received any treatment before thyroid surgery. The V segment lost 0 bases and the J segment 2 bases; nucleotides outside the gene matches: 1. The CDR3 has 13 amino acids. Germline-derived CDR1 and CDR2 are DFQATT and SNEGSKA (reference sequence). This clone was observed many times. Sequenced sample: tumor tissue. The TCR sequence derives from a female donor with papillary thyroid cancer or a benign thyroid nodule (not recorded which). Some clones in this sample may be carry-over from other donors' samples. This rearrangement joins TRBV20-1 to TRBJ2-7; 7 positions match TRBD1. CDR3 in DNA: TGCAGTGCTAGAGAGCAGGGGGCCTACGAGCAGTACTTC. This encodes CSAREQGAYEQYF.